Following are 29 T cell receptor beta chains from one sample sequenced in a study of T cell responses to AZD1222 COVID-19 vaccine. TCRdb's copy holds only in-frame clones and misses some; the assay was immunoSEQ multiplex PCR. The sample holds roughly 130,000 clones; roughly 87% are singletons and the top ten take under 1.5%. This specimen was peripheral blood, taken on day 0 of AZD1222 vaccination. The receptors here all came from an adult in good health.

The J gene is TRBJ2-2, the V gene TRBV3-1 (or the pseudogene TRBV3-2), with TRBD1 as a possible D gene (6 bases). CDR3 length: 15 residues. V dropped 3 bases and J dropped 2 bases, with 10 bases sitting between them. CDR1 is LGHDT and CDR2 is YNNKEL in the germline V gene (reference sequence). CDR3: CASSHWDINTGELFF. In DNA, the CDR3 is TGTGCCAGCAGCCATTGGGACATTAACACCGGGGAGCTGTTTTTT.

The gene calls are TRBV4-1 and TRBJ1-5; D remains unclear. Germline V gene lookup returns CDR1 MGHRA and CDR2 YSYEKL. Between the trimmed V and J ends, which lost 0 bases and 0 bases, there was a span of 6 bases. The CDR3 is 15 residues long. This chain's CDR3 is CASSQELDSNQPQHF. Written as DNA, the CDR3 is TGCGCCAGCAGCCAAGAGCTCGATAGCAATCAGCCCCAGCATTTT.

The chain uses TRBV5-5 and TRBJ1-5; no clear D gene. Germline V gene sequence: CDR1 SGHKS, CDR2 YYEKEE (reference sequence). The CDR3 spans 15 residues. Trimming shortened V by 3 bases and J by 0 bases, and 10 bases separated the two germline ends. The CDR3 spells CASSSNPASNQPQHF. Written as DNA, the CDR3 is TGTGCCAGCAGCTCCAACCCAGCTAGCAATCAGCCCCAGCATTTT.

This clone was observed a single time. The chain combines TRBV5-4 with TRBJ1-1; 7 bases align to TRBD1. The ends lost 2 bases at V and 1 base at J; junction bases unmatched: 2. The CDR3 covers 14 residues. The V gene's germline CDR1 is SGHNT and CDR2 YYREEE (reference sequence). The CDR3 DNA is TGTGCCAGCAGCTTACAGGGGAAGAACACTGAAGCTTTCTTT. Encoded protein: CASSLQGKNTEAFF.

The chain joins TRBV5-5 to TRBJ2-1; 7 bases are shared with TRBD1. Per the germline V gene, CDR1 is SGHKS and CDR2 is YYEKEE (reference sequence). This CDR3 region has 15 residues. The junction had 6 bases not matched to a gene; V was cut back by 4 bases and J by 2 bases. CDR3 amino acids: CASSATGVPYNEQFF. CDR3 DNA: TGTGCCAGCAGCGCTACAGGGGTTCCCTACAATGAGCAGTTCTTC.

V usage is TRBV21-1 and J usage is TRBJ1-5; the D call of TRBD1 is as the table states it, not checked on the DNA. TRBV21-1 is a documented pseudogene. The CDR3 runs 17 residues. CDR3 sequence reads: CASSKDQGGPGNQPQHF. CDR3 DNA sequence: TGTGCCAGCAGCAAAGATCAAGGGGGCCCTGGCAATCAGCCCCAGCATTTT.

This clone showed up just a few times. V and J are TRBV20-1 and TRBJ1-3; D is unclear. The CDR3 runs to 11 residues. Per germline, CDR1 DFQATT and CDR2 SNEGSKA (reference sequence). Deletions cut 7 bases from V and 4 bases from J, with 8 bases between. DNA for the CDR3: TGCAGTGTGGGGTACGGAAACACCATATATTTT. This gives the protein CSVGYGNTIYF.

Comment on this clone: One end of the junction is discordant with germline, which a read error may explain. The gene calls are TRBV10-3 and TRBJ2-1; D might be TRBD2 (5 bases). The CDR3 is made up of 15 amino acids. CDR1 and CDR2 (germline): ENHRY, SYGVKD. CDR3 DNA: TGTGTCATCAGTGAGTCGACTCGTACTAGCAATGAGCAGTTCTTC. This gives the protein CVISESTRTSNEQFF.

The V gene is TRBV6-5, the J gene TRBJ2-4; D ambiguous. The germline gives CDR1 MNHEY, CDR2 SVGAGI. The CDR3 has 15 amino acids. V dropped 0 bases and J dropped 5 bases, with 11 bases sitting between them. The CDR3 DNA follows: TGTGCCAGCAGTTACTCTTTTCGTGGCCAAAACATTCAGTACTTC. Its translation: CASSYSFRGQNIQYF.

This chain uses TRBV11-2 with TRBJ2-5, with 11 bases lining up with TRBD2. Germline lookup yields CDR1 SGHAT and CDR2 FQNNGV. CDR3 size: 16 residues. The ends lost 1 base at V and 5 bases at J; junction bases unmatched: 6. The chain's CDR3 is CASSLVPSGGSETQYF. The CDR3 DNA follows: TGTGCCAGCAGCTTAGTCCCTAGCGGGGGGTCTGAGACCCAGTACTTC.

The V gene is TRBV5-1, the J gene TRBJ1-4; 7 bases are shared with TRBD1. Losses at the gene ends were 0 bases for V and 0 bases for J; bases not matched to a gene: 5. The CDR3 runs 17 residues. The germline CDR1 and CDR2 sequences are SGHRS and YFSETQ. This chain's CDR3 is CASSLGDRDTTNEKLFF. The CDR3 coding sequence is TGCGCCAGCAGCTTGGGGGACAGAGACACAACTAATGAAAAACTGTTTTTT.

The chain recombines TRBV18 with TRBJ1-1; D is ambiguous. The V end lost 2 bases, the J end lost 1 base, and 8 bases lay between the germline ends. CDR1 is KGHSH, CDR2 LQKENI, per germline. The CDR3 runs 14 residues. CDR3 DNA: TGTGCCAGCTCACCAGCCCGAGGGAACACTGAAGCTTTCTTT. As protein: CASSPARGNTEAFF.

This sequence joins TRBV4-1 and TRBJ1-5; D remains unclear. With 4 bases removed from V and 1 base from J, the gap between germline ends came to 5 bases. The CDR3 length is 13 residues. From germline, CDR1 is MGHRA and CDR2 YSYEKL. CDR3 DNA sequence: TGCGCCAGCAGCCTGATCAGCAATCAGCCCCAGCATTTT. Its protein product is CASSLISNQPQHF.

The rearrangement uses TRBV27 and TRBJ1-6, with TRBD1 matching 7 bases. J lost 7 bases, V lost 7 bases, and 10 bases had no gene match. CDR1 is MNHEY, CDR2 SMNVEV, per germline (reference sequence). The CDR3 totals 15 residues. CDR3 DNA sequence: TGTGCCAGCACCGAGTTAGCCAGGGGGAATTCACCCCTCCACTTT. It is translated as CASTELARGNSPLHF.

The chain couples TRBV10-3 to TRBJ1-2, with 9 bases fitting TRBD1. There are 14 residues in the CDR3. With V trimmed by 7 bases and J by 6 bases, 9 bases remained unmatched. Germline loops: CDR1 ENHRY, CDR2 SYGVKD. The CDR3 is CAITVQGAGHGYTF. Here the CDR3 DNA reads TGTGCCATCACTGTACAGGGGGCGGGTCATGGCTACACCTTC.

CDR3 bases: TGTGCCTGGACTCAAAGACACGGAGGCTGGGAGCAGTTCTTC. This translates into CAWTQRHGGWEQFF. The chain couples TRBV30 to TRBJ2-1; tentatively, D is TRBD2 (5 bases). V lost 4 bases to trimming and J lost 10 bases, with 20 bases between them. CDR3 length equals 14 residues. Germline V lookup: CDR1 GTSNPN, CDR2 SVGIG (reference sequence).

The genes are TRBV3-1 (or the pseudogene TRBV3-2) and TRBJ2-7; D remains ambiguous. Germline V CDR1 and CDR2: LGHDT, YNNKEL (reference sequence). The CDR3 has 13 residues. V was cut by 4 bases and J by 1 base, with 8 bases left in between. CDR3 DNA sequence: TGTGCCAGCAGCCCTCTACCTTCCTACGAGCAGTACTTC. This translates into CASSPLPSYEQYF.

The rearrangement uses TRBV25-1 and TRBJ2-2; D is undetermined. Trimming left V 3 bases short and J 4 bases short, with 3 bases between. This CDR3 has 12 residues. The germline V gene encodes CDR1 MGHDK and CDR2 SYGVNS. The CDR3, as DNA: TGTGCCAGCAGTGAGAGCACCGGGGAGCTGTTTTTT. Protein sequence: CASSESTGELFF. Looking up the rest from reference TRBV25-1 and TRBJ2-2 gives the full variable domain: EADIYQTPRYLVIGTGKKITLECSQTMGHDKMYWYQQDPGMELHLIHYSYGVNSTEKGDLSSESTVSRIRTEHFPLTLESARPSHTSQYLCASSESTGELFFGEGSRLTVL.

The rearrangement links TRBV3-1 (or the pseudogene TRBV3-2) to TRBJ2-7; TRBD2 aligns across 9 bases. The V gene's germline CDR1 is LGHDT and CDR2 YNNKEL (reference sequence). The CDR3 sequence is 14 residues long. The V segment lost 5 bases and the J segment 6 bases; nucleotides outside the gene matches: 8. CDR3 sequence reads: CASSLAGAPGEQYF. In nucleotides, the CDR3 is TGTGCCAGCAGCTTAGCGGGGGCGCCTGGCGAGCAGTACTTC.

The chain recombines TRBV14 with TRBJ1-6; D not resolved. Germline V gene data show CDR1 as SGHDN and CDR2 as FVKESK. The CDR3 loop spans 17 amino acids. The V and J ends lost 3 bases and 0 bases respectively, with 12 bases between them. The CDR3, as DNA: TGTGCCAGCAGCCAGTTATTCAGAAGCTCCTATAATTCACCCCTCCACTTT. Its translation is CASSQLFRSSYNSPLHF.

The rearrangement joins TRBV15 to TRBJ1-1; the D is unclear. V lost 5 bases, J lost 1 base, and 5 bases lay in between. Per germline, CDR1 LNHNV and CDR2 YYDKDF (reference sequence). The CDR3 consists of 12 residues. CDR3 sequence: CATSLENTEAFF. The CDR3 coding sequence is TGTGCCACCAGCTTGGAGAACACTGAAGCTTTCTTT. Full variable domain (missing parts from reference TRBV15 and TRBJ1-1): DAMVIQNPRYQVTQFGKPVTLSCSQTLNHNVMYWYQQKSSQAPKLLFHYYDKDFNNEADTPDNFQSRRPNTSFCFLDIRSPGLGDTAMYLCATSLENTEAFFGQGTRLTVV.

The rearrangement joins TRBV3-1 (or the pseudogene TRBV3-2) to TRBJ1-1; the D gene is possibly TRBD1 (5 bases). Trimming stripped 4 bases from V and 11 bases from J, with 20 bases between. The CDR3 contains 14 residues. The germline CDR1 and CDR2 sequences are LGHDT and YNNKEL (reference sequence). In DNA form, the CDR3 reads TGTGCCAGCAGCCCCCGGGACGGTGCATTCCGGGCTTTCTTT. Encoded protein: CASSPRDGAFRAFF.

The V gene is TRBV7-2, the J gene TRBJ2-7; TRBD1 or TRBD2 may be the D gene (5 bases each). The V and J ends lost 1 base and 3 bases respectively, with 13 bases between them. From germline, CDR1 is SGHTA and CDR2 FQGNSA. This CDR3 region has 15 residues. The CDR3 reads CASSLVSGADYEQYF. In DNA, the CDR3 is TGTGCCAGCAGCTTAGTTTCCGGGGCAGACTACGAGCAGTACTTC.

V and J are TRBV7-9 and TRBJ2-7; D is perhaps TRBD2 (6 bases). The CDR3 sequence is 13 residues long. The germline V gene encodes CDR1 SEHNR and CDR2 FQNEAQ (reference sequence). V gave up 7 bases and J gave up 3 bases, with 13 bases separating them. The CDR3 nucleotides are TGTGCCAGCACGCCGGGAGTAGGCTACGAGCAGTACTTC. It encodes CASTPGVGYEQYF.

The V and J genes are TRBV30 and TRBJ1-1; D unclear. The CDR3 is made up of 13 amino acids. Per germline, CDR1 GTSNPN and CDR2 SVGIG (reference sequence). V was trimmed by 0 bases and J by 4 bases, leaving 9 bases between them. CDR3 coding DNA: TGTGCCTGGAGTGTTCTGGACGGCACTGAAGCTTTCTTT. This encodes CAWSVLDGTEAFF.

This chain links TRBV29-1 with TRBJ1-1, with unresolved D. This CDR3 region has 17 residues. Trimming shortened V by 0 bases and J by 10 bases, and 27 bases separated the two germline ends. The germline gives CDR1 SQVTM, CDR2 ANQGSEA. This CDR3 reads CSVEDPRPRMGLKGAFF. CDR3 DNA: TGCAGCGTTGAAGATCCGAGACCCCGAATGGGCCTGAAGGGAGCTTTCTTT.

The genes are TRBV5-1 and TRBJ1-2; a weak D match, TRBD1 (5 bases). Trimming stripped 4 bases from V and 5 bases from J, with 18 bases between. The V gene's germline CDR1 is SGHRS and CDR2 YFSETQ. The CDR3 extends over 15 amino acids. The CDR3 DNA reads TGCGCCAGCAGCCAGGACACGGCGAGAGCGTATGGCTACACCTTC. Amino acid sequence: CASSQDTARAYGYTF. The full variable domain, in which reference TRBV5-1 and TRBJ1-2 provide the parts outside the CDR3, is KAGVTQTPRYLIKTRGQQVTLSCSPISGHRSVSWYQQTPGQGLQFLFEYFSETQRNKGNFPGRFSGRQFSNSRSEMNVSTLELGDSALYLCASSQDTARAYGYTFGSGTRLTVV.

In DNA, the CDR3 is TGTGCCAGCAGTTACGACAGGGCGAGATTATATAGCAATCAGCCCCAGCATTTT. Translation: CASSYDRARLYSNQPQHF. The chain carries TRBV6-2 or TRBV6-3 and TRBJ1-5; 7 positions match TRBD1. The CDR3 is 18 residues long. The J segment lost 0 bases and the V segment lost 2 bases, leaving 10 bases of the junction unmatched. CDR1 and CDR2 from the germline V gene are MNHEY and SVGEGT.

This clone has a handful of counts. CDR3 nucleotides: TGTGCCAGCAGCTTAGTTTCTAGAGGGCGATCTGGAAACACCATATATTTT. This sequence encodes CASSLVSRGRSGNTIYF. The chain carries TRBV7-9 and TRBJ1-3; no firm D call. This CDR3 spans 17 amino acids. Germline V gene data show CDR1 as SEHNR and CDR2 as FQNEAQ (reference sequence). Trimming took off 1 base at V and 1 base at J, with 14 bases between the two ends.